The present TCR beta chain was sequenced within a study of OX40 agonist ivuxolimab in advanced cancers. Notes on the research overall: The costimulatory receptor OX40 (CD134) was targeted by ivuxolimab, a fully human IgG2 agonistic monoclonal antibody. The paper describes the monotherapy dose-escalation part (N of about 52 patients) of the phase I trial of ivuxolimab. A male proportion of 70% to 90% and a mean age of 60 years, ranging from about 20 to 85, were recorded for the dose-escalation cohort. Intravenous ivuxolimab was administered to patients every 2 weeks at six dose levels: 0.01, 0.1, 0.3, 1.5, 3 and 10 mg/kg. Prior anti-PD-1, anti-PD-L1 or anti-CTLA-4 therapy was permitted, and checkpoint inhibitors had been received by roughly 40% of dose-escalation patients. Peripheral TCRbeta sequencing aimed to test whether ivuxolimab altered TCR sequence diversity and caused clonal T-cell expansion. Of the approximately 50 patients in dose escalation, 19 had hepatocellular carcinoma, around 15 had melanoma, 9 had renal cell carcinoma and 9 had head and neck cancer. Partial responses were achieved by three dose-escalation patients, of whom one had hepatocellular carcinoma and two had cutaneous melanoma.

As regards this clone: No cognate antigen has been identified for it. No base-level quality is on record; no much larger clone is a single base apart.

Overall study outcomes, separate from this receptor: At doses of 0.1 to 3.0 mg/kg, clonal expansion of both CD4+ and CD8+ blood T cells was observed from baseline to week 6. Low levels of normalized T-cell clonal expansion were also seen in some patients who did not respond. In the 0.1-3.0 mg/kg groups, partial responders had among the lowest normalized peripheral clonal expansion, particularly in CD8+ T cells. After ivuxolimab, CD8+ T cells had more expanded clones than CD4+ T cells on average. Which antigens the clonally expanded peripheral T cells were specific for was not determined.

The trial excluded patients who had a history of autoimmune disease or who were on systemic immunosuppression. Peripheral blood for TCR sequencing was collected from all dose cohorts at baseline, on cycle 4 day 1, and on cycle 7 day 1. The samples were taken from a phase I, first-in-human, multicenter, open-label dose-escalation trial of ivuxolimab. Adults with locally advanced or metastatic melanoma, renal cell, hepatocellular, or head and neck squamous cell carcinoma were enrolled in the trial. Before TCR sequencing, CD4+ and CD8+ T cells were separately sorted from peripheral blood. V and J are truncated by 4 bases and 6 bases respectively, leaving an intervening sequence of 9 bases. There are 13 amino acids in the CDR3, from cysteine to phenylalanine inclusive. The CDR3 DNA has 39 bases and is translated from base 1. The germline V gene provides CDR1 SNHLY and CDR2 FYNNEI. Genomic DNA was extracted from sorted cells for sequencing of the TCRbeta CDR3 region. The immunoSEQ Assay was used to sequence the TCRbeta CDR3 regions. TCRdb took this table from immuneACCESS and kept in-frame rearrangements with V and J called. Such tables lack part of the clones; where checked against another copy, unresolved V genes explain under half of the gap, and the rest is unexplained. The sample table records 65,000 to 95,000 clones; around 90% of these occur just once. The ten largest clones capture about 0.3% of the sample.

This TCR came from an adult with an advanced solid tumor such as melanoma, head and neck, liver or kidney cancer. The V gene is TRBV2 and the J gene is TRBJ1-4; no confident D gene assignment can be made. The starting material was CD4+ or CD8+ T cells sorted from blood, obtained in a trial of the OX40 agonist ivuxolimab. The nucleotide sequence is given as TGTGCCAGCAGTGCGTCCCCCTATGAAAAACTGTTTTTT. This sequence encodes CASSASPYEKLFF.